A single sample gave rise to the 12 T cell receptor beta chains below, sequenced in a study of shared clonotypes between healthy human individuals. Sequencing was performed with immunoSEQ multiplex PCR; in TCRdb, only in-frame clones are kept and a portion is missing. The profile shows approximately 350,000 clones, about 74% of them singletons. Sequenced sample: memory CD4+ T cells sorted from blood. The subset was: CD45RA-negative fraction. The receptors come from a man aged 30 to 45 in good health.

J is TRBJ2-1 and V is TRBV7-8, with D possibly TRBD2 on 5 matching bases. CDR1 and CDR2 from the germline V gene are SGHVS and FQNEAQ. V was clipped by 7 bases and J by 5 bases, with 21 bases between them. The CDR3 extends over 16 amino acids. Here the CDR3 DNA reads TGTGCCAGCAATGGGTTCGAGCGGACCATAAACAATGAGCAGTTCTTC. It encodes CASNGFERTINNEQFF. Variable domain in full (rest from reference TRBV7-8 and TRBJ2-1): GAGVSQSPRYKVAKRGQDVALRCDPISGHVSLFWYQQALGQGPEFLTYFQNEAQLDKSGLPSDRFFAERPEGSVSTLKIQRTQQEDSAVYLCASNGFERTINNEQFFGPGTRLTVL.

This clone was recorded a few times. This chain uses TRBV7-6 with TRBJ2-7, with TRBD1 as a possible D gene (6 bases). Germline V lookup: CDR1 SGHVS, CDR2 FNYEAQ. The V end lost 2 bases, the J end lost 2 bases, and 10 bases lay between the germline ends. The CDR3 is 14 amino acids. The CDR3 DNA follows: TGTGCCAGCAGCTTACGAACAGGGACCTACGAGCAGTACTTC. It encodes CASSLRTGTYEQYF.

The chain couples TRBV6-1 to TRBJ1-4; D possibly corresponds to TRBD1 (6 bases). V was cut by 5 bases and J by 5 bases, with 9 bases left in between. This CDR3 has 13 amino acids. Germline values: CDR1 MNHNS, CDR2 SASEGT. CDR3 protein: CASSLQGNEKLFF. CDR3 DNA sequence: TGTGCCAGCAGTTTACAGGGAAATGAAAAACTGTTTTTT.

At least ten counts were recorded for this clone. The chain is built from TRBV27 and TRBJ2-5, with D unclear. The CDR3 is 13 residues long. Per the germline V gene, CDR1 is MNHEY and CDR2 is SMNVEV (reference sequence). V was trimmed by 2 bases and J by 1 base, leaving 5 bases between them. The CDR3 DNA reads TGTGCCAGCAGTTTAAGACCCCAAGAGACCCAGTACTTC. It translates to CASSLRPQETQYF.

This clone was detected a few times. This chain uses TRBV2 with TRBJ1-5, with D hard to call. V lost 1 base to trimming and J lost 5 bases, with 9 bases between them. This CDR3 region has 14 residues. CDR1 and CDR2 (germline): SNHLY, FYNNEI. The CDR3 sequence is CASSEGEQHQPQHF. The CDR3 DNA reads TGTGCCAGCAGTGAAGGGGAACAGCATCAGCCCCAGCATTTT.

The V and J genes are TRBV6-1 and TRBJ1-4, with TRBD1 matching over 7 bases. Germline V CDR1 and CDR2: MNHNS, SASEGT. The CDR3 has 15 residues. Unmatched junction bases numbered 8, after V lost 4 bases and J lost 6 bases. The CDR3 DNA reads TGTGCCAGCAGTGGATACAGGGGAGCGGATGAAAAACTGTTTTTT. It codes for CASSGYRGADEKLFF.

The chain joins TRBV28 to TRBJ1-1; no clear D gene. The CDR3 is 11 amino acids. Looked up from germline, CDR1 is MDHEN and CDR2 is SYDVKM. V gave up 7 bases and J gave up 5 bases, with 8 bases separating them. CDR3 sequence: CASTRDTEAFF. CDR3 bases: TGTGCCAGCACTCGGGATACTGAAGCTTTCTTT.

The CDR3 loop is CASSLTYLDTQYF. In DNA form, the CDR3 reads TGTGCCAGCAGCCTGACCTACCTAGATACGCAGTATTTT. V gene TRBV6-4 combines with J gene TRBJ2-3, with unresolved D. The CDR3 length is 13 residues. The V end lost 6 bases, the J end lost 5 bases, and 12 bases lay between the germline ends. The V gene's germline CDR1 is MRHNA and CDR2 SNTAGT.

This rearrangement joins TRBV5-6 to TRBJ2-1; TRBD2 agrees at 8 bases. Germline values: CDR1 SGHDT, CDR2 YYEEEE. The CDR3 runs 16 residues. Losses at the gene ends were 3 bases for V and 4 bases for J; bases not matched to a gene: 9. The CDR3 DNA sequence: TGTGCCAGCAGCTCCCGCCTAGCGGGCCTTTACAATGAGCAGTTCTTC. Translation: CASSSRLAGLYNEQFF.

The gene calls are TRBV2 and TRBJ2-6; possibly TRBD1 for D (6 bases). V lost 6 bases, J lost 1 base, and 10 bases lay in between. CDR1 is SNHLY, CDR2 FYNNEI, per germline. The CDR3 sequence is 15 residues long. The CDR3 spells CASSLQGSGANVLTF. In DNA, the CDR3 is TGTGCCAGCAGCTTACAGGGTTCTGGGGCCAACGTCCTGACTTTC.

The J gene is TRBJ1-3, the V gene TRBV19; 9 bases map to TRBD1. CDR3 length equals 16 residues. V gave up 3 bases and J gave up 0 bases; unmatched junction bases: 3. Germline CDR1 reads LNHDA; CDR2 reads SQIVND (reference sequence). CDR3 residues: CASSISTGGSGNTIYF. CDR3 in DNA: TGTGCCAGTAGTATTTCGACAGGGGGCTCTGGAAACACCATATATTTT.

The chain links TRBV9 to TRBJ2-7, with 9 bases fitting TRBD1. This CDR3 spans 16 amino acids. V gave up 4 bases and J gave up 0 bases; unmatched junction bases: 8. Germline V gives CDR1 SGDLS, CDR2 YYNGEE. For the CDR3, the DNA is TGTGCCAGCAGCCTCCCGGGACAGGGTGACTCCTACGAGCAGTACTTC. This encodes CASSLPGQGDSYEQYF.